These 18 T cell receptor beta chains were sequenced from one sample in a study of siplizumab effects on memory and regulatory T cells. Profiling relied on immunoSEQ multiplex PCR, and the TCRdb table lists in-frame clones only, not all of them. The table shows some 88,000 clones, with approximately 90% occurring only once. Input material: CD4+ T cells sorted from blood. These receptors all come from a human donor in good health.

This chain connects TRBV9 to TRBJ2-3; 7 nucleotides match TRBD2. Trimming removed 1 base from V and 3 bases from J; junction bases left unmatched: 5. The germline V gene encodes CDR1 SGDLS and CDR2 YYNGEE. The CDR3 covers 15 residues. CDR3 in DNA: TGTGCCAGCAGCGTATCGGGCGGGAGTACAGATACGCAGTATTTT. Protein product: CASSVSGGSTDTQYF.

The CDR3 region is CASSSRQGWYF. The CDR3 nucleotides read TGTGCCAGCAGTTCCCGACAGGGGTGGTACTTC. The chain recombines TRBV27 with TRBJ2-5; 8 nucleotides match TRBD1. V dropped 4 bases and J dropped 13; count of bases not matched to a gene: 5. Per germline, CDR1 MNHEY and CDR2 SMNVEV (reference sequence). There are 11 residues in the CDR3.

This chain joins TRBV6-1 and TRBJ2-2; D may be TRBD2 (5 bases). V shed 7 bases and J shed 3 bases, with 12 bases lying between them. CDR3 length: 14 amino acids. CDR1 is MNHNS and CDR2 is SASEGT in the germline V gene. CDR3: CASTEAGDTGELFF. CDR3 nucleotides: TGTGCCAGCACCGAGGCGGGTGACACCGGGGAGCTGTTTTTT.

The rearrangement links TRBV7-2 to TRBJ2-2; 9 bases are shared with TRBD1. Germline trimming cut 6 bases from V and 8 bases from J; bases unmatched to any gene: 13. This CDR3 is built from 16 residues. The germline V gene has CDR1 SGHTA and CDR2 FQGNSA. CDR3 DNA: TGTGCCAGCAGACTACAGGGGGCAATAAGTACGGGGGAGCTGTTTTTT. Translation: CASRLQGAISTGELFF.

This chain links TRBV5-1 with TRBJ2-4, with 12 bases aligning to TRBD2. The ends lost 3 bases at V and 6 bases at J; junction bases unmatched: 4. The CDR3 consists of 15 residues. In germline, CDR1 is SGHRS, CDR2 YFSETQ. CDR3 amino acids: CASSSRLAGVNIQYF. CDR3 in DNA: TGCGCCAGCAGCTCCAGACTAGCGGGGGTAAACATTCAGTACTTC.

The gene calls are TRBV9 and TRBJ2-5, with D perhaps TRBD2 (6 bases). Germline lookup yields CDR1 SGDLS and CDR2 YYNGEE. Trimming removed 4 bases from V and 2 bases from J, with 12 bases in between. This CDR3 is 14 amino acids long. As DNA, the CDR3 is TGTGCCAGCAGCCCAACTAGCAGACAAGAGACCCAGTACTTC. It is translated as CASSPTSRQETQYF.

This clone showed up just once. J is TRBJ1-2 and V is TRBV10-2; D is uncertain. In germline, CDR1 is WSHSY, CDR2 SAAADI. This CDR3 is built from 13 residues. V was trimmed by 3 bases and J by 2 bases, leaving 7 bases between them. CDR3 in DNA: TGCGCCAGCAGTGATATCGGGAACTATGGCTACACCTTC. Protein sequence: CASSDIGNYGYTF.

The genes are TRBV6-6 and TRBJ2-2; 10 nucleotides match TRBD1. The CDR3 loop spans 15 amino acids. CDR1 and CDR2 (germline): MNHNY, SVGAGI (reference sequence). V lost 7 bases and J lost 7; bases outside the gene matches: 9. CDR3 sequence reads: CASIDRGRGGGELFF. DNA for the CDR3: TGTGCCAGCATTGACAGGGGGCGAGGCGGCGGGGAGCTGTTTTTT.

This rearrangement joins TRBV5-1 to TRBJ2-5; TRBD1 matches at 7 bases. Germline loops: CDR1 SGHRS, CDR2 YFSETQ. The CDR3 is 13 residues long. Trimming removed 3 bases from V and 1 base from J; junction bases left unmatched: 0. CDR3 sequence: CASSSGGQETQYF. In nucleotides, the CDR3 is TGCGCCAGCAGCTCAGGGGGCCAAGAGACCCAGTACTTC.

V and J are TRBV7-2 and TRBJ2-1; tentative D call: TRBD2 (6 bases). V was pared by 6 bases and J by 8 bases, with 14 bases between. There are 13 residues in the CDR3. CDR1 and CDR2 from the germline V gene are SGHTA and FQGNSA. CDR3 nucleotides: TGTGCCAGCAGTTACCGGGAGTGGGATGAGCAGTTCTTC. Its translation: CASSYREWDEQFF.

This clone was seen a handful of times. The chain has TRBV9 and TRBJ2-2, with TRBD2 matching over 7 bases. Germline CDR1 SGDLS, CDR2 YYNGEE. The CDR3 sequence is 14 residues long. The J segment lost 7 bases and the V segment lost 5 bases, leaving 8 bases of the junction unmatched. Written as DNA, the CDR3 is TGTGCCAGCAGTCGTGGACTAGGTATCGGGGAGCTGTTTTTT. It codes for CASSRGLGIGELFF.

The V and J genes are TRBV2 and TRBJ2-1; tentatively, D is TRBD2 (5 bases). CDR3 length: 15 residues. Trimming cost V 6 bases and J 5 bases, with 17 bases left between them. Germline V gene lookup returns CDR1 SNHLY and CDR2 FYNNEI. The CDR3 spells CASRKSGDEHNEQFF. For the CDR3, the DNA is TGTGCCAGCAGGAAGAGCGGAGACGAACACAATGAGCAGTTCTTC.

The V call is TRBV7-9, the J call TRBJ2-3; weak D call: TRBD1 (6 bases). V was trimmed by 0 bases and J by 4 bases, leaving 8 bases between them. The CDR3 contains 14 residues. Germline CDR1 and CDR2: SEHNR and FQNEAQ (reference sequence). The CDR3 DNA reads as TGTGCCAGCAGCTTAGCAGGACAGCCAGATACGCAGTATTTT. Its translation is CASSLAGQPDTQYF.

The rearrangement uses TRBV30 and TRBJ1-1; D is unclear. Germline loops: CDR1 GTSNPN, CDR2 SVGIG (reference sequence). The CDR3 runs 13 residues. Trimming left V 4 bases short and J 5 bases short, with 14 bases between. This chain's CDR3 is CAWTSDGGTEAFF. DNA for the CDR3: TGTGCCTGGACCTCAGACGGAGGGACTGAAGCTTTCTTT.

This sequence joins TRBV15 and TRBJ1-4; D is perhaps TRBD1 (5 bases). Germline V gene data show CDR1 as LNHNV and CDR2 as YYDKDF (reference sequence). V was trimmed by 1 base and J by 0 bases, leaving 15 bases between them. The CDR3 is 18 amino acids. This chain's CDR3 is CATSRGGGGRSTNEKLFF. Here the CDR3 DNA reads TGTGCCACCAGCAGAGGAGGCGGGGGTAGATCAACTAATGAAAAACTGTTTTTT.

The chain has TRBV30 and TRBJ2-1; 7 nucleotides agree with TRBD2. Germline CDR1 is GTSNPN and CDR2 is SVGIG (reference sequence). The length of the CDR3 is 15 residues. V gave up 2 bases and J gave up 2 bases; unmatched junction bases: 6. CDR3 bases: TGTGCCTGGAGTCCGACCGCGGGGGCCTACAATGAGCAGTTCTTC. Its translation is CAWSPTAGAYNEQFF.

The rearrangement uses TRBV20-1 and TRBJ1-5, with D possibly being TRBD1 (5 bases). In germline, CDR1 is DFQATT, CDR2 SNEGSKA (reference sequence). Deletions cut 5 bases from V and 6 bases from J, with 8 bases between. The CDR3 covers 11 residues. The CDR3 region is CSALGRQPQHF. The CDR3, as DNA: TGCAGTGCTTTGGGGCGTCAGCCCCAGCATTTT.

The CDR3 region is CASSLMGSPPNEQYF. DNA for the CDR3: TGTGCCAGCAGCCTAATGGGATCACCCCCAAACGAGCAGTACTTC. The gene calls are TRBV6-1 and TRBJ2-7, with unresolved D. Trimming removed 6 bases at V and 5 bases at J, with 20 bases between. The CDR3 extends over 15 amino acids. CDR1 and CDR2 from the germline V gene are MNHNS and SASEGT.